This T cell receptor beta chain was documented in a study of shared clonotypes between healthy human individuals. Findings and caveats of the study: Few donors restricted represented genetic and exposure-history diversity.

V lost 10 bases to trimming and J lost 9 bases; unmatched junction nucleotides: 18. Germline CDR1 MDHEN, CDR2 SYDVKM. CDR3 length: 16 amino acids. PCR replicates from unsorted PBMC used around 300 ng DNA, and this amount was some 30,000 T cell genomes. Unsorted PBMC DNA was sequenced on ten immunoSEQ deep assay plates. TCRdb's table, derived via immunoSEQ multiplex PCR, lists solely in-frame clones and lacks some. Of roughly 500,000 clones listed, about four fifths were seen once; the top ten hold 13%. In regard to this clone: Its antigen is not identified. A far larger clone is only one base removed, so a read error is likely.

The donor cohort consisted entirely of Caucasian adults residing in Nashville, Tennessee. The source of this sequence is a woman aged 40 to 50 in good health. Some clones in this sample may be carry-over from other donors' samples. The chain links TRBV28 to TRBJ2-1; 10 bases are shared with TRBD1. Material: PBMCs. The CDR3 DNA is TGTGCCAACAGGCGGACAGGGGGTTATTCGTCGGCTGAGCAGTTCTTC. Its translation: CANRRTGGYSSAEQFF.